Presented here are 2 T cell receptor beta chains from one specimen sequenced in a study of blood T cell repertoires in COVID-19. The data were produced by immunoSEQ multiplex PCR, yet TCRdb's version contains in-frame clones alone and is incomplete. Found here are 350,000 to 400,000 clones, less than 90% of them singletons; the top ten hold 2.5% to 3%. Source material: PBMCs or T cells enriched from blood (not recorded which). All receptors derive from a woman in her twenties or thirties who had recovered from COVID-19.

The rearrangement uses TRBV2 and TRBJ1-6; TRBD1 agrees at 7 bases. The germline CDR1 and CDR2 sequences are SNHLY and FYNNEI. The CDR3 totals 15 residues. Losses at the gene ends were 3 bases for V and 10 bases for J; bases not matched to a gene: 9. CDR3 nucleotide sequence: TGTGCCAGCAGTGAGAACCAAGGGGGCCCATCACCCCTCCACTTT. This codes for CASSENQGGPSPLHF.

The V gene is TRBV7-9, the J gene TRBJ2-3; 10 positions match TRBD1. The CDR3 contains 15 residues. Trimming took 1 base from V and 6 from J; bases not matched to a gene: 4. Germline values: CDR1 SEHNR, CDR2 FQNEAQ (reference sequence). CDR3: CASSLGTGGFDTQYF. The CDR3 nucleotides read TGTGCCAGCAGCTTAGGGACAGGGGGTTTTGATACGCAGTATTTT.